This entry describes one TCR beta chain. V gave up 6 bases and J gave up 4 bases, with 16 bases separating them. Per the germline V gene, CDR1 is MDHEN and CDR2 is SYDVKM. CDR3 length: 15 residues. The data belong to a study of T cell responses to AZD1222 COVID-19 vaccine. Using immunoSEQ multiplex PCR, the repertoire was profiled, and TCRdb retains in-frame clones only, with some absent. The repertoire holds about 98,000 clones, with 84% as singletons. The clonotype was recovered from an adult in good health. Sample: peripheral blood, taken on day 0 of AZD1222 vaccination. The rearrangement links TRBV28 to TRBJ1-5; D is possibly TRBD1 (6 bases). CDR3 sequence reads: CASSEGQFVNQPQHF. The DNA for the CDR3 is TGTGCCAGCAGCGAGGGACAATTTGTAAATCAGCCCCAGCATTTT.